This T cell receptor (beta chain) was retrieved from a study of blood T cell repertoires in COVID-19. Study-wide context: The United States, Italy and Spain were the sources of the acute and convalescent COVID-19 samples.

V was pared by 7 bases and J by 3 bases, with 9 bases between. This CDR3 region has 12 residues. Original methodology: Estimated nucleated cell counts came from reference gene primer amplification. Only in-frame clones appear in the TCRdb table, and some are missing; sequencing was by immunoSEQ multiplex PCR. V, J and clone size derive from that table, while D and trimming were established from the DNA sequence. The sample carries 150,000 to 200,000 clones, about 85% recorded once. V is TRBV12-3 or TRBV12-4 and J is TRBJ1-2, with D perhaps TRBD1 (6 bases). This sequence originates from a man in his fifties or sixties with active or convalescent COVID-19. The sample comprised peripheral blood. CDR3 sequence: CASTGAYYGYTF. The CDR3 region has the DNA TGTGCCAGCACAGGGGCTTACTATGGCTACACCTTC.